This passage covers 23 T cell receptor beta chains from one sample sequenced in a study of OX40 agonist ivuxolimab in advanced cancers. Receptors were amplified or captured by the immunoSEQ multiplex PCR assay. Imported from immuneACCESS, the table was reduced by TCRdb to in-frame sequences with V and J called. These copies leave out some clones; in studies compared against another copy, an unresolved V gene accounts for under half, and the cause of the remainder is not known. A total of around 26,000 clones appear in this sample, less than 90% of them only once. Approximately 48% of the sample belongs to the ten largest clones. Material: CD4+ or CD8+ T cells sorted from blood, obtained in a trial of the OX40 agonist ivuxolimab. Receptors were obtained from an adult with an advanced solid tumor such as melanoma, head and neck, liver or kidney cancer.

The chain combines TRBV27 with TRBJ1-1; possibly TRBD1 for D (5 bases). Trimming pared 2 bases from V and 1 base from J, leaving 5 bases between. This CDR3 is 13 amino acids long. Germline V gene lookup returns CDR1 MNHEY and CDR2 SMNVEV (reference sequence). As DNA, the CDR3 is TGTGCCAGCAGTTTAGGGGGGAACACTGAAGCTTTCTTT. This encodes CASSLGGNTEAFF.

This clone turned up a few times. V usage is TRBV4-3 and J usage is TRBJ2-2, with 12 bases aligning to TRBD2. This CDR3 region has 17 residues. The ends lost 1 base at V and 2 bases at J; junction bases unmatched: 2. Germline V CDR1 and CDR2: LGHNA, YSLEER. The CDR3 coding sequence is TGCGCCAGCAGCCAAGGACTAGCGGGGGTTAACACCGGGGAGCTGTTTTTT. Translation gives CASSQGLAGVNTGELFF.

This CDR3 is CASSFLGGSYEQYF. The CDR3 DNA reads TGTGCCAGCAGTTTCTTAGGGGGCTCCTACGAGCAGTACTTC. The gene calls are TRBV27 and TRBJ2-5; TRBD1 might be the D (6 bases). The J call could be wrong; TRBJ2-7 is a better fit for the DNA end. This CDR3 has 14 amino acids. Germline lookup yields CDR1 MNHEY and CDR2 SMNVEV (reference sequence).

The chain recombines TRBV5-6 with TRBJ2-2; D is unclear. The CDR3 covers 13 residues. V lost 6 bases and J 0 bases, leaving 6 bases between the germline ends. Germline V lookup: CDR1 SGHDT, CDR2 YYEEEE. In DNA form, the CDR3 reads TGTGCCAGCAACCCAGCGAACACCGGGGAGCTGTTTTTT. It encodes CASNPANTGELFF.

Many counts were recorded for this clone. The chain joins TRBV19 to TRBJ2-7, with 9 nucleotides matching TRBD2. The germline V gene has CDR1 LNHDA and CDR2 SQIVND (reference sequence). Trimming took 6 bases from V and 0 from J; bases not matched to a gene: 9. The CDR3 is 16 amino acids. DNA of the CDR3: TGTGCCAGTAGCTTCACCGGGACTAGCTCCTCCTACGAGCAGTACTTC. It translates to CASSFTGTSSSYEQYF.

This chain uses TRBV15 with TRBJ2-2; TRBD1 aligns across 9 bases. The V gene's germline CDR1 is LNHNV and CDR2 YYDKDF (reference sequence). The V segment lost 2 bases and the J segment 0 bases; nucleotides outside the gene matches: 16. The CDR3 spans 21 residues. This chain's CDR3 is CATSRPRTGQGRMTNTGELFF. The CDR3 DNA follows: TGTGCCACCAGCAGACCTCGGACTGGACAGGGGAGGATGACGAACACCGGGGAGCTGTTTTTT.

V gene TRBV9 combines with J gene TRBJ2-1; 9 bases agree with TRBD2. Germline assignment: CDR1 SGDLS and CDR2 YYNGEE. This CDR3 comprises 16 residues. V was pared by 4 bases and J by 7 bases, with 12 bases of the junction left unmatched. In DNA form, the CDR3 reads TGTGCCAGCAGCATCAGCGGGGGGCCATCAAAGAATGAGCAGTTCTTC. Protein product: CASSISGGPSKNEQFF.

This clone has just a few counts. The CDR3 is CASSLTGGATEAFF. The CDR3 nucleotides read TGTGCCAGTTCACTAACAGGGGGCGCCACTGAAGCTTTCTTT. The V call is TRBV19, the J call TRBJ1-1; 9 nucleotides agree with TRBD1. CDR1 is LNHDA and CDR2 is SQIVND in the germline V gene (reference sequence). The CDR3 length is 14 residues. With 8 bases clipped from V and 4 bases from J, the junction kept 8 bases outside the gene matches.

The chain carries TRBV7-6 and TRBJ2-7; D is possibly TRBD2 (6 bases). V was clipped by 1 base and J by 0 bases, with 13 bases between them. CDR3 length equals 16 residues. Germline lookup yields CDR1 SGHVS and CDR2 FNYEAQ. The CDR3 sequence is CASSLEFGDFSYEQYF. DNA for the CDR3: TGTGCCAGCAGCTTAGAGTTCGGGGACTTCTCCTACGAGCAGTACTTC. The complete variable domain, with remaining parts taken from reference TRBV7-6 and TRBJ2-7, reads GAGVSQSPRYKVTKRGQDVALRCDPISGHVSLYWYRQALGQGPEFLTYFNYEAQQDKSGLPNDRFSAERPEGSISTLTIQRTEQRDSAMYRCASSLEFGDFSYEQYFGPGTRLTVT.

This clone turned up a few times. The V call is TRBV7-9, the J call TRBJ1-2, with 7 bases lining up with TRBD1. V lost 5 bases, J lost 8 bases, and 5 bases stayed unmatched. The germline V gene encodes CDR1 SEHNR and CDR2 FQNEAQ (reference sequence). This CDR3 is built from 12 residues. CDR3 loop: CASSLQGNGYTF. The DNA of the CDR3 is TGTGCCAGCAGCCTACAGGGGAACGGCTACACCTTC.

The CDR3 sequence: CASSSDDEETQYF. CDR3 sequence (DNA): TGTGCCAGCAGCTCGGACGACGAAGAGACCCAGTACTTC. The chain employs TRBV7-3 and TRBJ2-5; the D is unclear. Looked up from germline, CDR1 is SGHTA and CDR2 is FQGTGA. The CDR3 totals 13 residues. V was shortened by 4 bases and J by 3 bases, with 9 bases between the two germline ends. Full variable domain (missing parts from reference TRBV7-3 and TRBJ2-5): GAGVSQTPSNKVTEKGKYVELRCDPISGHTALYWYRQSLGQGPEFLIYFQGTGAADDSGLPNDRFFAVRPEGSVSTLKIQRTERGDSAVYLCASSSDDEETQYFGPGTRLLVL.

The rearrangement uses TRBV27 and TRBJ2-1, with D tentatively TRBD1 or TRBD2 (5 bases each). V lost 8 bases and J 12 bases, leaving 20 bases between the germline ends. The germline CDR1 and CDR2 sequences are MNHEY and SMNVEV (reference sequence). The CDR3 has 13 residues. This CDR3 reads CASSGTLFSGQFF. The CDR3 DNA reads as TGTGCCAGCTCCGGGACCCTCTTCTCCGGGCAGTTCTTC.

The chain joins TRBV4-1 to TRBJ1-4; no firm D call. This CDR3 is built from 17 residues. Trimming removed 1 base from V and 4 bases from J, with 16 bases in between. Germline values: CDR1 MGHRA, CDR2 YSYEKL. CDR3 sequence: CASSQGIIGVVNEKLFF. CDR3 coding DNA: TGCGCCAGCAGCCAAGGGATTATCGGGGTTGTTAATGAAAAACTGTTTTTT.

The rearrangement joins TRBV7-2 to TRBJ2-7; a possible D gene is TRBD2 (6 bases). The CDR3 is 17 amino acids. V lost 1 base to trimming and J lost 4 bases, with 20 bases between them. Germline loops: CDR1 SGHTA, CDR2 FQGNSA. CDR3 sequence (DNA): TGTGCCAGCAGCTTAGTAGTCTGGGGGGTTGGAGCGTACGAGCAGTACTTC. The encoded protein is CASSLVVWGVGAYEQYF.

Here the CDR3 reads CATSRRFQDGRPNTEAFF. The CDR3 region has the DNA TGTGCCACCAGCCGAAGGTTCCAGGACGGACGCCCGAACACTGAAGCTTTCTTT. The chain recombines TRBV15 with TRBJ1-1, with D uncertain. The CDR3 spans 18 residues. Trimming cost V 5 bases and J 1 base, with 23 bases left between them. CDR1 is LNHNV, CDR2 YYDKDF, per germline (reference sequence).

Here the CDR3 reads CASSLGTGSLSGNTIYF. DNA of the CDR3: TGTGCCAGCAGCCTCGGGACAGGAAGTCTCTCTGGAAACACCATATATTTT. The chain has TRBV5-4 and TRBJ1-3; TRBD1 matches 8 bases. The CDR3 extends over 17 amino acids. The V segment lost 4 bases and the J segment 0 bases; nucleotides outside the gene matches: 9. Germline CDR1 SGHNT, CDR2 YYREEE (reference sequence). Looking up the rest from reference TRBV5-4 and TRBJ1-3 gives the full variable domain: ETGVTQSPTHLIKTRGQQVTLRCSSQSGHNTVSWYQQALGQGPQFIFQYYREEENGRGNFPPRFSGLQFPNYSSELNVNALELDDSALYLCASSLGTGSLSGNTIYFGEGSWLTVV.

This chain connects TRBV11-3 to TRBJ2-2; D possibly corresponds to TRBD1 (5 bases). The CDR3 length is 16 residues. Per germline, CDR1 SGHNT and CDR2 YENEEA. Trimming removed 2 bases at V and 1 base at J, with 11 bases between. The CDR3 DNA sequence: TGTGCCAGCAGCTTAAGATCAGGGTTGAACACCGGGGAGCTGTTTTTT. This gives the protein CASSLRSGLNTGELFF.

The chain is built from TRBV28 and TRBJ2-2; D is undetermined. V lost 6 bases and J lost 5, with 7 bases in between. Germline CDR1 and CDR2: MDHEN and SYDVKM. The CDR3 runs 12 residues. Written as DNA, the CDR3 is TGTGCCAGCAGACATCTTACCGGGGAGCTGTTTTTT. Encoded protein: CASRHLTGELFF.

This chain connects TRBV10-3 to TRBJ1-2, with D possibly TRBD1 on 6 matching bases. V gave up 2 bases and J gave up 4 bases, with 11 bases separating them. Germline V gene lookup returns CDR1 ENHRY and CDR2 SYGVKD. This CDR3 contains 14 residues. The DNA of the CDR3 is TGTGCCATCAGTGAGAGGGGAGGGGGCTATGGCTACACCTTC. It specifies CAISERGGGYGYTF.

This clone appeared a few times. The chain is built from TRBV12-5 and TRBJ2-7; no reliable D call. The CDR3 length is 11 residues. In germline, CDR1 is LGHNT, CDR2 FRNRAP. The V end was cut by 6 bases, the J end by 3 bases, with 6 bases between. The CDR3 nucleotides are TGTGCTAGTGGGGGTGGCTACGAGCAGTACTTC. Its translation: CASGGGYEQYF.

The gene calls are TRBV7-8 and TRBJ2-3; 10 positions match TRBD1. The CDR3 runs 17 residues. The J segment lost 4 bases and the V segment lost 6 bases, leaving 13 bases of the junction unmatched. The V gene's germline CDR1 is SGHVS and CDR2 FQNEAQ. CDR3 region: CASRLRYRDRGADTQYF. Here the CDR3 DNA reads TGTGCCAGCAGACTACGCTACCGGGACAGGGGCGCAGATACGCAGTATTTT.

Details on this clone: Mismatch with germline at one junction end may stem from a read error. The J gene is TRBJ2-3, the V gene TRBV11-2; TRBD1 matches at 9 bases. From germline, CDR1 is SGHAT and CDR2 FQNNGV. This CDR3 has 12 amino acids. CDR3 region: CASSLGTGDSHF. The CDR3 DNA reads TGTGCCAGCAGCTTAGGGACAGGGGATTCTCATTTT.

The rearrangement joins TRBV7-2 to TRBJ2-2; possible D gene TRBD1, 6 bases. Trimming shortened V by 2 bases and J by 6 bases, and 10 bases separated the two germline ends. The CDR3 totals 14 residues. Germline V gene sequence: CDR1 SGHTA, CDR2 FQGNSA. Here the CDR3 DNA reads TGTGCCAGCAGCTTAACAGGGTACCCCGGGGAGCTGTTTTTT. It is translated as CASSLTGYPGELFF.